Shown below are 21 T cell receptor beta chains from a single sample sequenced in a study of cytomegalovirus exposure and HLA in healthy donors. The primer mix had 60 Vbeta and 13 Jbeta primers. Repertoires were generated with immunoSEQ multiplex PCR, while TCRdb's copy carries only in-frame clones and drops some. Altogether approximately 150,000 clones are present, 75% to 90% being singletons, with the ten largest covering roughly 4%. The sequencing input was PBMCs. Every receptor here comes from a man in his forties or fifties in good health and CMV-seropositive.

The chain couples TRBV25-1 to TRBJ1-1, with unresolved D. Deletions cut 4 bases from V and 11 bases from J, with 11 bases between. The germline gives CDR1 MGHDK, CDR2 SYGVNS. CDR3 length: 11 residues. The CDR3 spells CASSAMTGAFF. The CDR3 DNA follows: TGTGCCAGCAGTGCGATGACTGGGGCTTTCTTT. The full variable domain, rest sourced from reference TRBV25-1 and TRBJ1-1, is EADIYQTPRYLVIGTGKKITLECSQTMGHDKMYWYQQDPGMELHLIHYSYGVNSTEKGDLSSESTVSRIRTEHFPLTLESARPSHTSQYLCASSAMTGAFFGQGTRLTVV.

The chain carries TRBV15 and TRBJ2-3; 7 positions match TRBD2. Germline V gives CDR1 LNHNV, CDR2 YYDKDF (reference sequence). Losses at the gene ends were 4 bases for V and 0 bases for J; bases not matched to a gene: 4. The CDR3 contains 15 residues. Written as DNA, the CDR3 is TGTGCCACCAGCACGGGACTACCTAGCACAGATACGCAGTATTTT. Protein product: CATSTGLPSTDTQYF.

The genes are TRBV5-8 and TRBJ2-1; 9 nucleotides match TRBD2. Germline V gene lookup returns CDR1 SGHTS and CDR2 YDEGEE. The CDR3 contains 13 residues. Trimming cost V 0 bases and J 9 bases; bases outside gene matches: 1. DNA of the CDR3: TGTGCCAGCAGCTTGGTTAGCGGGAGTGAGCAGTTCTTC. Encoded protein: CASSLVSGSEQFF.

A word on this clone: This CDR3 is also generated by other DNA sequences in the sample. The rearrangement links TRBV4-3 to TRBJ2-5; D remains unclear. Trimming took off 3 bases at V and 2 bases at J, with 13 bases between the two ends. This CDR3 spans 15 amino acids. CDR1 LGHNA and CDR2 YSLEER come from the germline V gene. CDR3 in DNA: TGCGCCAGCAGCCAGACCTCATTACTACAAGAGACCCAGTACTTC. Residues: CASSQTSLLQETQYF.

This chain links TRBV7-9 with TRBJ2-5; no clear D. The CDR3 is 11 amino acids. Germline V gene data show CDR1 as SEHNR and CDR2 as FQNEAQ (reference sequence). Trimming stripped 4 bases from V and 13 bases from J, with 13 bases between. CDR3 nucleotide sequence: TGTGCCAGCAGCTCGCTCCAGGATTGGTACTTC. It translates to CASSSLQDWYF.

This sequence joins TRBV7-9 and TRBJ1-6; D gene unclear. The CDR3 extends over 15 amino acids. From germline, CDR1 is SEHNR and CDR2 FQNEAQ (reference sequence). Trimming took off 1 base at V and 7 bases at J, with 11 bases between the two ends. The CDR3 DNA follows: TGTGCCAGCAGCTTAGAACGGGGATGGAATTCACCCCTCCACTTT. As protein: CASSLERGWNSPLHF.

The CDR3 loop is CASSQGGAGKKSYEQYF. The CDR3 bases are TGTGCCAGCAGCCAAGGTGGGGCAGGGAAAAAGTCCTACGAGCAGTACTTC. The rearrangement uses TRBV4-2 and TRBJ2-7; D perhaps matches TRBD1 (5 bases). Per the germline V gene, CDR1 is LGHNA and CDR2 is YNFKEQ. The CDR3 runs to 17 residues. The V gene lost 1 base and the J gene lost 1 base, with 17 bases spanning the gap.

This chain joins TRBV2 and TRBJ1-5; possible D gene TRBD1, 6 bases. The V gene lost 3 bases and the J gene lost 7 bases, with 10 bases spanning the gap. The CDR3 sequence is 13 residues long. Germline CDR1 SNHLY, CDR2 FYNNEI. Written as DNA, the CDR3 is TGTGCCAGCAGTGAGGGGGCAGAGCAGCCCCAGCATTTT. It translates to CASSEGAEQPQHF.

The J gene is TRBJ2-2, the V gene TRBV5-1; 9 bases map to TRBD2. Germline CDR1 and CDR2: SGHRS and YFSETQ. V dropped 1 base and J dropped 6; count of bases not matched to a gene: 7. CDR3 length: 16 residues. The CDR3 reads CASSLRSGRSAGELFF. CDR3 coding DNA: TGCGCCAGCAGCTTGAGGAGCGGGAGGTCGGCCGGGGAGCTGTTTTTT.

The chain combines TRBV28 with TRBJ1-2; 8 bases agree with TRBD1. This CDR3 region has 13 residues. From germline, CDR1 is MDHEN and CDR2 SYDVKM. Germline trimming cut 5 bases from V and 8 bases from J; bases unmatched to any gene: 7. CDR3 in amino acids: CASSARGRRGYTF. The DNA of the CDR3 is TGTGCCAGCAGTGCCAGGGGGCGCCGAGGCTACACCTTC.

This clone has a single count. The CDR3 nucleotides read TGTGCCAGTAGCCGGGACAGGGGGCGGAATGAGCAGTTCTTC. Its translation: CASSRDRGRNEQFF. This rearrangement joins TRBV19 to TRBJ2-1, with 12 bases that match TRBD1. The CDR3 length is 14 residues. CDR1 is LNHDA, CDR2 SQIVND, per germline (reference sequence). Trimming at V came to 6 bases and at J to 7 bases, leaving 4 bases not matched to a gene.

This clone was seen only a few times. J is TRBJ1-6 and V is TRBV28; D gene ambiguous. From germline, CDR1 is MDHEN and CDR2 SYDVKM. V gave up 5 bases and J gave up 13 bases, with 12 bases separating them. CDR3 size: 12 residues. The DNA for the CDR3 is TGTGCCAGCAGTCCCCCCCTACTGCCCCTCCACTTT. This codes for CASSPPLLPLHF.

The chain is built from TRBV19 and TRBJ2-7; 11 bases fit TRBD1. Germline V gene data show CDR1 as LNHDA and CDR2 as SQIVND (reference sequence). Germline trimming cut 8 bases from V and 6 bases from J; bases unmatched to any gene: 12. CDR3 length: 15 residues. DNA for the CDR3: TGTGCCAGTCAGTCTTCATGGACAGGGGGCGCCGAGCAGTACTTC. Translating gives CASQSSWTGGAEQYF. Together with reference TRBV19 and TRBJ2-7, the CDR3 gives the full variable domain: DGGITQSPKYLFRKEGQNVTLSCEQNLNHDAMYWYRQDPGQGLRLIYYSQIVNDFQKGDIAEGYSVSREKKESFPLTVTSAQKNPTAFYLCASQSSWTGGAEQYFGPGTRLTVT.

V and J are TRBV5-4 and TRBJ1-1; a weak D match, TRBD1 (6 bases). The CDR3 is 13 amino acids. With 6 bases removed from V and 0 bases from J, the gap between germline ends came to 9 bases. In germline, CDR1 is SGHNT, CDR2 YYREEE (reference sequence). Written as DNA, the CDR3 is TGTGCCAGCAACGGACAGTTGAACACTGAAGCTTTCTTT. Protein product: CASNGQLNTEAFF.

This chain uses TRBV2 with TRBJ1-5, with 7 nucleotides matching TRBD1. The V segment lost 4 bases and the J segment 3 bases; nucleotides outside the gene matches: 3. The CDR3 runs 14 residues. Germline V lookup: CDR1 SNHLY, CDR2 FYNNEI. The CDR3 loop is CASSGDSTNQPQHF. The CDR3 DNA follows: TGTGCCAGCAGTGGGGACAGTACCAATCAGCCCCAGCATTTT.

This clone is a singleton in its sample. The rearrangement uses TRBV10-1 and TRBJ1-5; 8 bases line up with TRBD1. V was clipped by 2 bases and J by 6 bases; unmatched bases: 3. Germline V gene sequence: CDR1 WNHNN, CDR2 SYGVQD (reference sequence). The CDR3 spans 14 residues. The CDR3 here is CASSEGTGGQPQHF. CDR3 nucleotide sequence: TGCGCCAGCAGTGAGGGGACAGGCGGTCAGCCCCAGCATTTT.

The V gene is TRBV6-1, the J gene TRBJ2-7, with a weak D call TRBD1 (6 bases). V gave up 6 bases and J gave up 3 bases, with 9 bases separating them. From germline, CDR1 is MNHNS and CDR2 SASEGT. This CDR3 spans 12 amino acids. CDR3 loop: CASSPTGYEQYF. CDR3 DNA: TGTGCCAGCAGCCCGACAGGCTACGAGCAGTACTTC.

The rearrangement uses TRBV27 and TRBJ1-4, with D tentatively TRBD1 (5 bases). CDR3 length: 11 residues. Per the germline V gene, CDR1 is MNHEY and CDR2 is SMNVEV (reference sequence). V lost 5 bases, J lost 10 bases, and 8 bases lay in between. CDR3 protein: CASSRGGKLFF. CDR3 sequence (DNA): TGTGCCAGCAGTAGGGGAGGAAAACTGTTTTTT.

This clone came up once. This chain joins TRBV7-2 and TRBJ1-1; a weak D match, TRBD1 (5 bases). V was pared by 5 bases and J by 1 base, with 20 bases between. Germline V gives CDR1 SGHTA, CDR2 FQGNSA. The CDR3 has 17 amino acids. The CDR3 reads CASSPGGARQTNTEAFF. The CDR3 coding sequence is TGTGCCAGCAGCCCGGGAGGGGCCCGGCAAACGAACACTGAAGCTTTCTTT.

CDR3 protein: CASHPPDRAPDTQYF. The CDR3 coding sequence is TGTGCCAGCCACCCCCCGGACAGGGCCCCAGATACGCAGTATTTT. J is TRBJ2-3 and V is TRBV28, with TRBD1 identical over 8 bases. Per germline, CDR1 MDHEN and CDR2 SYDVKM. The CDR3 loop spans 15 amino acids. Unmatched junction bases numbered 11, after V lost 8 bases and J lost 4 bases.

The rearrangement links TRBV14 to TRBJ1-2; 7 positions agree with TRBD1. Germline-derived CDR1 and CDR2 are SGHDN and FVKESK. The CDR3 has 16 residues. V shed 1 base, J shed 4 bases, and the junction held 9 bases outside the gene matches. For the CDR3, the DNA is TGTGCCAGCAGCCAAGGGCAGGGGGGTATCGCCTATGGCTACACCTTC. Amino acids: CASSQGQGGIAYGYTF.